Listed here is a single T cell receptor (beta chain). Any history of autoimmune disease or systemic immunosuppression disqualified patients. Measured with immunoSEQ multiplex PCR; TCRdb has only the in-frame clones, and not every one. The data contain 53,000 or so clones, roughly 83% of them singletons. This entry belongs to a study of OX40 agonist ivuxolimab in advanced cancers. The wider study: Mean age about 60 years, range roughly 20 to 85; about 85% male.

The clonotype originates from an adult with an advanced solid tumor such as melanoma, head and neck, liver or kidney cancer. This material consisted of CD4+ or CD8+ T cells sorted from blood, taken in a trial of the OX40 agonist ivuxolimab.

DNA of the CDR3: TGCAGCGTAGCAAAACAGGAGAAAAACATTCAGTACTTC. This encodes CSVAKQEKNIQYF. The chain links TRBV29-1 to TRBJ2-4, with a weak D call TRBD1 (5 bases). The germline V and J ends were trimmed by 6 bases and 4 bases, with 13 bases remaining between them. The length of the CDR3 is 13 residues. Germline CDR1 reads SQVTM; CDR2 reads ANQGSEA.